Below are 25 T cell receptor beta chains sequenced from a single sample in a study of PD-1 blockade in classical Hodgkin lymphoma. Here immunoSEQ multiplex PCR was the method, and the copy in TCRdb shows in-frame clones only, minus some. The sample lists 40,000 to 50,000 clones; approximately 90% were seen once. Every patient had relapsed following autologous stem cell transplantation, and cohorts differed in brentuximab vedotin exposure. Sequencing used peripheral blood mononuclear cells (PBMCs), obtained before the second cycle of nivolumab. Source of these receptors: a human donor with classical Hodgkin lymphoma.

This chain joins TRBV28 and TRBJ2-7; 12 positions match TRBD1. The CDR3 contains 14 residues. With V trimmed by 6 bases and J by 4 bases, 4 bases remained unmatched. Germline loops: CDR1 MDHEN, CDR2 SYDVKM. The CDR3 DNA follows: TGTGCCAGCAGAACGGGACAGGGGGCTTACGAGCAGTACTTC. It specifies CASRTGQGAYEQYF.

V usage is TRBV5-1 and J usage is TRBJ2-1, with D perhaps TRBD2 (6 bases). The V gene lost 4 bases and the J gene lost 2 bases, with 10 bases spanning the gap. CDR1 is SGHRS and CDR2 is YFSETQ in the germline V gene. The CDR3 spans 14 residues. The CDR3: CASSPPGAYNEQFF. CDR3 DNA sequence: TGCGCCAGCAGCCCCCCGGGGGCCTACAATGAGCAGTTCTTC.

The chain couples TRBV6-5 to TRBJ1-2, with D perhaps matching TRBD1 (5 bases). Germline CDR1 reads MNHEY; CDR2 reads SVGAGI. V was pared by 2 bases and J by 7 bases, with 11 bases between. CDR3 length: 13 residues. In DNA, the CDR3 is TGTGCCAGCAGTTACAGACAGTCCGGTGGCTACACCTTC. This translates into CASSYRQSGGYTF.

This sequence joins TRBV6-1 and TRBJ1-5; no clear D gene. This CDR3 spans 16 amino acids. CDR1 is MNHNS and CDR2 is SASEGT in the germline V gene. V lost 2 bases, J lost 0 bases, and 11 bases lay in between. As DNA, the CDR3 is TGTGCCAGCAGTGAAATTTGGGCAGATAGCAATCAGCCCCAGCATTTT. Its translation is CASSEIWADSNQPQHF.

J is TRBJ2-3 and V is TRBV9, with 13 positions matching TRBD2. The germline V gene encodes CDR1 SGDLS and CDR2 YYNGEE. The length of the CDR3 is 17 residues. The trim removed 0 bases at V and 4 bases at J, leaving 5 bases unmatched. Written as DNA, the CDR3 is TGTGCCAGCAGCGTAGTGGGGACTAGCGGGGTGTCAGATACGCAGTATTTT. This sequence encodes CASSVVGTSGVSDTQYF.

The chain employs TRBV5-1 and TRBJ1-2; no clear D. Germline V gene lookup returns CDR1 SGHRS and CDR2 YFSETQ. V was clipped by 1 base and J by 2 bases, with 6 bases between them. The CDR3 runs 13 residues. The CDR3 DNA reads as TGCGCCAGCAGCTTGCAAGGGAACTATGGCTACACCTTC. Translating it yields CASSLQGNYGYTF.

The J gene is TRBJ2-2, the V gene TRBV6-5; a weak D match, TRBD1 (7 bases). V gave up 7 bases and J gave up 6 bases, with 18 bases separating them. This CDR3 has 15 amino acids. The germline V gene encodes CDR1 MNHEY and CDR2 SVGAGI. The CDR3 DNA follows: TGTGCCAGCACCCCCTTACAGGGGAGGCCCGGGGAGCTGTTTTTT. The encoded protein is CASTPLQGRPGELFF.

The chain combines TRBV6-1 with TRBJ1-2, with D possibly matching TRBD1 (5 bases). The length of the CDR3 is 14 residues. V was shortened by 1 base and J by 4 bases, with 10 bases between the two germline ends. CDR1 MNHNS and CDR2 SASEGT come from the germline V gene. CDR3 coding DNA: TGTGCCAGCAGTGAAGTAAGGGGCTCCTATGGCTACACCTTC. This encodes CASSEVRGSYGYTF.

The rearrangement links TRBV7-2 to TRBJ2-1, with unresolved D. Germline lookup yields CDR1 SGHTA and CDR2 FQGNSA. CDR3 length equals 15 residues. V lost 8 bases and J 3 bases, leaving 17 bases between the germline ends. The CDR3 here is CASSLAGNRYNEQFF. The DNA of the CDR3 is TGTGCCAGCTCCCTGGCCGGAAATCGCTACAATGAGCAGTTCTTC.

The V and J genes are TRBV6-1 and TRBJ2-5, with 7 bases that match TRBD1. CDR3 length equals 14 residues. V lost 6 bases and J lost 2; bases outside the gene matches: 6. Germline V gives CDR1 MNHNS, CDR2 SASEGT. The CDR3: CASSENRGQETQYF. DNA of the CDR3: TGTGCCAGCAGCGAGAACAGGGGTCAAGAGACCCAGTACTTC.

This chain connects TRBV14 to TRBJ1-2, with no clear D. Germline V gene sequence: CDR1 SGHDN, CDR2 FVKESK. The CDR3 runs 14 residues. Trimming shortened V by 2 bases and J by 8 bases, and 15 bases separated the two germline ends. The CDR3, as DNA: TGTGCCAGCAGCCAAACCGGGCCAGCGAGCGGCTACACCTTC. It is translated as CASSQTGPASGYTF.

The chain employs TRBV9 and TRBJ2-5; D call uncertain. Looked up from germline, CDR1 is SGDLS and CDR2 is YYNGEE. Trimming pared 2 bases from V and 1 base from J, leaving 15 bases between. The CDR3 loop spans 16 amino acids. The CDR3 coding sequence is TGTGCCAGCAGCGTCAAGGGCGGCGAATTCCAAGAGACCCAGTACTTC. It codes for CASSVKGGEFQETQYF.

The chain is built from TRBV28 and TRBJ1-4; D not certain. Germline lookup yields CDR1 MDHEN and CDR2 SYDVKM. The CDR3 is made up of 13 amino acids. V was trimmed by 4 bases and J by 4 bases, leaving 7 bases between them. DNA for the CDR3: TGTGCCAGCAGTTCAAGTCTTAATGAAAAACTGTTTTTT. Its protein is CASSSSLNEKLFF. The whole variable domain, filled in from reference TRBV28 and TRBJ1-4, reads DVKVTQSSRYLVKRTGEKVFLECVQDMDHENMFWYRQDPGLGLRLIYFSYDVKMKEKGDIPEGYSVSREKKERFSLILESASTNQTSMYLCASSSSLNEKLFFGSGTQLSVL.

J is TRBJ2-7 and V is TRBV4-2, with TRBD2 as a possible D gene (6 bases). The germline V and J ends were trimmed by 4 bases and 5 bases, with 15 bases remaining between them. This CDR3 contains 14 residues. CDR1 and CDR2 from the germline V gene are LGHNA and YNFKEQ. The CDR3 loop is CASSPVAGRDEQYF. DNA of the CDR3: TGTGCCAGCAGCCCCGTGGCGGGAAGGGACGAGCAGTACTTC.

The chain has TRBV29-1 and TRBJ1-1; 9 nucleotides match TRBD1. Unmatched junction bases numbered 7, after V lost 6 bases and J lost 5 bases. Germline lookup yields CDR1 SQVTM and CDR2 ANQGSEA. The CDR3 is 13 amino acids. Written as DNA, the CDR3 is TGCAGCGTCCGACGGGGACAGGGAACTGAAGCTTTCTTT. Its translation is CSVRRGQGTEAFF.

The chain employs TRBV6-1 and TRBJ2-1, with D unclear. The CDR3 covers 15 residues. Germline-derived CDR1 and CDR2 are MNHNS and SASEGT. The germline V and J ends were trimmed by 8 bases and 0 bases, with 14 bases remaining between them. In DNA, the CDR3 is TGTGCCAGCCCCTCTAGATTGAGCTCCTACAATGAGCAGTTCTTC. This translates into CASPSRLSSYNEQFF.

V gene TRBV11-2 combines with J gene TRBJ1-1; 7 bases map to TRBD1. V lost 5 bases and J lost 4; bases outside the gene matches: 7. The V gene's germline CDR1 is SGHAT and CDR2 FQNNGV. The CDR3 is made up of 14 amino acids. In nucleotides, the CDR3 is TGTGCCAGCAGCGGGGACAGTAGTGCCACTGAAGCTTTCTTT. Protein sequence: CASSGDSSATEAFF.

The rearrangement uses TRBV6-1 and TRBJ1-3; no firm D call. In germline, CDR1 is MNHNS, CDR2 SASEGT. The length of the CDR3 is 17 residues. The V and J ends lost 1 base and 0 bases respectively, with 13 bases between them. CDR3 sequence (DNA): TGTGCCAGCAGTGAAGAGGCCGTATGGAGCTCTGGAAACACCATATATTTT. The encoded protein is CASSEEAVWSSGNTIYF.

The chain carries TRBV29-1 and TRBJ2-7; a weak D match, TRBD2 (7 bases). Germline V CDR1 and CDR2: SQVTM, ANQGSEA. The V and J ends lost 4 bases and 3 bases respectively, with 10 bases between them. CDR3 length: 12 amino acids. This chain's CDR3 is CSVVGGVYEQYF. Here the CDR3 DNA reads TGCAGCGTTGTAGGGGGGGTCTACGAGCAGTACTTC.

This chain links TRBV6-5 with TRBJ2-1, with D perhaps given as TRBD1 or TRBD2 (6 bases each). Germline V CDR1 and CDR2: MNHEY, SVGAGI. The CDR3 runs to 15 residues. V lost 6 bases, J lost 4 bases, and 16 bases lay in between. CDR3 nucleotides: TGTGCCAGCAGATATGGAGGGGGTTCTTACAATGAGCAGTTCTTC. It is translated as CASRYGGGSYNEQFF.

The chain carries TRBV9 and TRBJ2-7; 8 bases agree with TRBD2. V gave up 4 bases and J gave up 5 bases; unmatched junction bases: 14. Per the germline V gene, CDR1 is SGDLS and CDR2 is YYNGEE. The CDR3 spans 16 residues. CDR3 nucleotide sequence: TGTGCCAGCAGCACCGCCGCGGGGGGTTTGGATAACGAGCAGTACTTC. This translates into CASSTAAGGLDNEQYF.

The chain employs TRBV10-3 and TRBJ2-7, with 7 bases lining up with TRBD1. The CDR3 is 17 residues long. With V trimmed by 6 bases and J by 6 bases, 20 bases remained unmatched. Germline CDR1 is ENHRY and CDR2 is SYGVKD. This CDR3 reads CAIRDGRTGSLLGEQYF. CDR3 sequence (DNA): TGTGCCATCAGGGACGGTAGGACAGGATCTCTCCTAGGCGAGCAGTACTTC.

The V call is TRBV7-7, the J call TRBJ2-2; 9 bases are a match to TRBD2. V was clipped by 5 bases and J by 2 bases; unmatched bases: 3. The CDR3 has 15 amino acids. Germline CDR1 and CDR2: SSHAT and FNYEAQ (reference sequence). This chain's CDR3 is CASSPGLANTGELFF. As DNA, the CDR3 is TGTGCCAGCAGCCCGGGACTAGCAAACACCGGGGAGCTGTTTTTT. Full variable domain (missing parts from reference TRBV7-7 and TRBJ2-2): GAGVSQSPRYKVTKRGQDVTLRCDPISSHATLYWYQQALGQGPEFLTYFNYEAQPDKSGLPSDRFSAERPEGSISTLTIQRTEQRDSAMYRCASSPGLANTGELFFGEGSRLTVL.

The chain links TRBV2 to TRBJ2-7; D is unresolved. Looked up from germline, CDR1 is SNHLY and CDR2 is FYNNEI. V was cut by 8 bases and J by 4 bases, with 6 bases left in between. The CDR3 extends over 10 amino acids. In DNA, the CDR3 is TGTGCCAGCTATTTTTACGAGCAGTACTTC. As protein: CASYFYEQYF.

This clone appeared once. The J gene is TRBJ2-2, the V gene TRBV2, with a tentative D call TRBD2 (6 bases). The CDR3 is made up of 15 amino acids. Deletions cut 6 bases from V and 2 bases from J, with 13 bases between. Germline V gene data show CDR1 as SNHLY and CDR2 as FYNNEI. The CDR3 sequence is CASRRGGVNTGELFF. CDR3 DNA sequence: TGTGCCAGCAGAAGGGGCGGGGTTAACACCGGGGAGCTGTTTTTT.